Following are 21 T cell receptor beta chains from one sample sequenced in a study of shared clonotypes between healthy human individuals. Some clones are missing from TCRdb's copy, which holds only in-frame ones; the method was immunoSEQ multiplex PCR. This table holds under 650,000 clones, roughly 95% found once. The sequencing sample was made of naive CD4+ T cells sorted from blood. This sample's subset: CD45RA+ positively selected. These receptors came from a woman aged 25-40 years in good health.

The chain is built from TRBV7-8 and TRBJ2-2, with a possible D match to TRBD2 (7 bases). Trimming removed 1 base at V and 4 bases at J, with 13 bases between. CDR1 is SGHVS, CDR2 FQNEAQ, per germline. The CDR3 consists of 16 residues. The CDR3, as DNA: TGTGCCAGCAGCTTAGGGGGAGGGGGATTCACCGGGGAGCTGTTTTTT. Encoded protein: CASSLGGGGFTGELFF. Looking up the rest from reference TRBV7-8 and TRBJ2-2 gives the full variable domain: GAGVSQSPRYKVAKRGQDVALRCDPISGHVSLFWYQQALGQGPEFLTYFQNEAQLDKSGLPSDRFFAERPEGSVSTLKIQRTQQEDSAVYLCASSLGGGGFTGELFFGEGSRLTVL.

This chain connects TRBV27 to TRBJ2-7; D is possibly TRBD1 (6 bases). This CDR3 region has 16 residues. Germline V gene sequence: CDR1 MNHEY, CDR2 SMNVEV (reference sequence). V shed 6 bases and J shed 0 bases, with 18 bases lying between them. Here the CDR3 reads CASRAMSVTGSYEQYF. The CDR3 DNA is TGTGCCAGCAGAGCAATGTCGGTGACAGGCTCCTACGAGCAGTACTTC.

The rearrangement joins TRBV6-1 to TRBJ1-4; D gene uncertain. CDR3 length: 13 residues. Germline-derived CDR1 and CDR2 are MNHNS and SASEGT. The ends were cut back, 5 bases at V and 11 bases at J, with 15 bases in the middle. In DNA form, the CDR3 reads TGTGCCAGCAGTACCGGAGCCCAGAACAAACTGTTTTTT. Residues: CASSTGAQNKLFF.

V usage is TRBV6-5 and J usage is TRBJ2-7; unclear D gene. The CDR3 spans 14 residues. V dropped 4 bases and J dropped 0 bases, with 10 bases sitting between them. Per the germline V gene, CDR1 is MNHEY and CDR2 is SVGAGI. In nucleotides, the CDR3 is TGTGCCAGCAGTTCAGGCGGCAGCTCCTACGAGCAGTACTTC. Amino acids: CASSSGGSSYEQYF.

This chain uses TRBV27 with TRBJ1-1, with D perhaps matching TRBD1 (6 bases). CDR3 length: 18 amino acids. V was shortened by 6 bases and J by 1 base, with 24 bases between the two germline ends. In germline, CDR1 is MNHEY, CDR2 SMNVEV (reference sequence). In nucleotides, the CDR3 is TGTGCCAGCAGCCGGATGGGGTGGGGGGCCAAATCGAACACTGAAGCTTTCTTT. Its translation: CASSRMGWGAKSNTEAFF.

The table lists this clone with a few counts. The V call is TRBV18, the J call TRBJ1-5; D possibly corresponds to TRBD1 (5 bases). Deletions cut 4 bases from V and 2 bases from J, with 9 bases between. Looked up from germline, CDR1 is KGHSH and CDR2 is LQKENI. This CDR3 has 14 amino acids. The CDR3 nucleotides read TGTGCCAGCTCACAGGGGTTGGGCAATCAGCCCCAGCATTTT. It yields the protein CASSQGLGNQPQHF.

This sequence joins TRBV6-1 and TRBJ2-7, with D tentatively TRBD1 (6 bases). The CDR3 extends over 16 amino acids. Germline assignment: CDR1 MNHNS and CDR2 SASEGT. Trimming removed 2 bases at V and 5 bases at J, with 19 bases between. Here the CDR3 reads CASSENGRQVVHEQYF. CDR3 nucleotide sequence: TGTGCCAGCAGTGAAAATGGGAGACAGGTTGTCCACGAGCAGTACTTC.

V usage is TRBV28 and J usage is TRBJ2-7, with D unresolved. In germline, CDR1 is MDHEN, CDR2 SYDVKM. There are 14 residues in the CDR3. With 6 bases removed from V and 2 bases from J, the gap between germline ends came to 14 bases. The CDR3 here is CASRPGVWPYEQYF. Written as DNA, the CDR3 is TGTGCCAGCAGACCGGGCGTATGGCCCTACGAGCAGTACTTC.

CDR3 DNA: TGCAGCGTCGCAGCGTCCGGTTCCTACGAGCAGTACTTC. This translates into CSVAASGSYEQYF. The V gene is TRBV29-1, the J gene TRBJ2-7; no definite D call. CDR1 is SQVTM, CDR2 ANQGSEA, per germline. The CDR3 loop spans 13 amino acids. The V end lost 6 bases, the J end lost 1 base, and 13 bases lay between the germline ends.

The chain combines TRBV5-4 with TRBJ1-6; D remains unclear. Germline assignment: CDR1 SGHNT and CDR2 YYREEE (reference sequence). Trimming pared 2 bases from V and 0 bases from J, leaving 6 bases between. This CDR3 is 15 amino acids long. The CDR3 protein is CASSFESSYNSPLHF. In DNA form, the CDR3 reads TGTGCCAGCAGCTTTGAGAGCTCCTATAATTCACCCCTCCACTTT.

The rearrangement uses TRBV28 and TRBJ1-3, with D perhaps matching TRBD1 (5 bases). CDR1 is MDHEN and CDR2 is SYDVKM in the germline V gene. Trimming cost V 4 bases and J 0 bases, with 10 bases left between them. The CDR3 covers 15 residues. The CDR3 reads CASSSGQHSGNTIYF. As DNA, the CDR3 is TGTGCCAGCAGTTCTGGACAACACTCTGGAAACACCATATATTTT.

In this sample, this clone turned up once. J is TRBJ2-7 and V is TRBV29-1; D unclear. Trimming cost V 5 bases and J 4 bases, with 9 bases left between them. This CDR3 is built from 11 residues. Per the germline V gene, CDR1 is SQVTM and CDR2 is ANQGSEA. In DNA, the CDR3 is TGCAGCGTTCGGTTGGCGTACGAGCAGTACTTC. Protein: CSVRLAYEQYF.

This CDR3 reads CASSSQGSPGRYEQYF. In nucleotides, the CDR3 is TGTGCCAGCAGTTCCCAGGGTTCCCCAGGACGCTACGAGCAGTACTTC. The chain carries TRBV6-6 and TRBJ2-7, with a weak D call TRBD1 (5 bases). V was cut by 4 bases and J by 3 bases, with 19 bases left in between. The CDR3 consists of 16 residues. Germline V gives CDR1 MNHNY, CDR2 SVGAGI (reference sequence).

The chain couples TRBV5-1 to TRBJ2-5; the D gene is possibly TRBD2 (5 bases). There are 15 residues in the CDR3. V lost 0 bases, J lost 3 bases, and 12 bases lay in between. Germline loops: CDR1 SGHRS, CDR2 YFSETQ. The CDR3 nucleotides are TGCGCCAGCAGCTTGGTAGGGAGTTTAAAAGAGACCCAGTACTTC. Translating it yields CASSLVGSLKETQYF.

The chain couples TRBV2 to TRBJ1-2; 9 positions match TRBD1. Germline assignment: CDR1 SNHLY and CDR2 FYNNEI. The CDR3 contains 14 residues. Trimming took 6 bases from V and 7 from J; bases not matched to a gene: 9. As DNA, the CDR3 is TGTGCCAGCAGCCCACAGGGGGCAGTCGCTGGCTACACCTTC. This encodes CASSPQGAVAGYTF.

The CDR3 protein is CASSLRGTGNYGYTF. CDR3 bases: TGTGCCAGCAGTTTAAGGGGGACAGGAAACTATGGCTACACCTTC. The chain has TRBV27 and TRBJ1-2; TRBD1 aligns across 8 bases. This CDR3 is built from 15 residues. Germline CDR1 and CDR2: MNHEY and SMNVEV (reference sequence). V lost 2 bases to trimming and J lost 2 bases; unmatched junction nucleotides: 4.

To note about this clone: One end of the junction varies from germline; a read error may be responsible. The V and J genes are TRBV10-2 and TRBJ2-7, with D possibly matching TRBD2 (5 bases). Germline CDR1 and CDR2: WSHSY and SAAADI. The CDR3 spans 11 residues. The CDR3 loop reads CASRDNWERYF. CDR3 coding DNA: TGCGCCAGCAGGGATAATTGGGAGCGGTACTTC.

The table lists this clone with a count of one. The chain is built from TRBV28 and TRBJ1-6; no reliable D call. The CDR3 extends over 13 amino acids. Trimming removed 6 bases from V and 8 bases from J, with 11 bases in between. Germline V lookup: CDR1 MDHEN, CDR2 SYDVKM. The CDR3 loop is CASSQRPDSPLHF. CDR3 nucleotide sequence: TGTGCCAGCAGCCAAAGACCGGATTCACCCCTCCACTTT.

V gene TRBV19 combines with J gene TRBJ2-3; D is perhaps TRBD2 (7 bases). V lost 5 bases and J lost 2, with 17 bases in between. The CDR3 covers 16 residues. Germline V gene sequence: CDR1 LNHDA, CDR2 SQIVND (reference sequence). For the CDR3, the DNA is TGTGCCAGTAGTTTGGGGGCTAGCGGTCCCACAGATACGCAGTATTTT. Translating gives CASSLGASGPTDTQYF.

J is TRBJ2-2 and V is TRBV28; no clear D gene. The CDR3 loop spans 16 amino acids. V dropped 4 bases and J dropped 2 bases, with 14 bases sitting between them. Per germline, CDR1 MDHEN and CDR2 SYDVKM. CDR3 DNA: TGTGCCAGCAGTTCCCCTACTCCTACAAACACCGGGGAGCTGTTTTTT. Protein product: CASSSPTPTNTGELFF.

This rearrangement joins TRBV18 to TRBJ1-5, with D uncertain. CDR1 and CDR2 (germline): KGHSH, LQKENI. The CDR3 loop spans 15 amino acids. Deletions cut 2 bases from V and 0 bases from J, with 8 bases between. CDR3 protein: CASSPTVASNQPQHF. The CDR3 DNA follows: TGTGCCAGCTCACCAACGGTGGCTAGCAATCAGCCCCAGCATTTT. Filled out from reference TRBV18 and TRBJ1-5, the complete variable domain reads NAGVMQNPRHLVRRRGQEARLRCSPMKGHSHVYWYRQLPEEGLKFMVYLQKENIIDESGMPKERFSAEFPKEGPSILRIQQVVRGDSAAYFCASSPTVASNQPQHFGDGTRLSIL.